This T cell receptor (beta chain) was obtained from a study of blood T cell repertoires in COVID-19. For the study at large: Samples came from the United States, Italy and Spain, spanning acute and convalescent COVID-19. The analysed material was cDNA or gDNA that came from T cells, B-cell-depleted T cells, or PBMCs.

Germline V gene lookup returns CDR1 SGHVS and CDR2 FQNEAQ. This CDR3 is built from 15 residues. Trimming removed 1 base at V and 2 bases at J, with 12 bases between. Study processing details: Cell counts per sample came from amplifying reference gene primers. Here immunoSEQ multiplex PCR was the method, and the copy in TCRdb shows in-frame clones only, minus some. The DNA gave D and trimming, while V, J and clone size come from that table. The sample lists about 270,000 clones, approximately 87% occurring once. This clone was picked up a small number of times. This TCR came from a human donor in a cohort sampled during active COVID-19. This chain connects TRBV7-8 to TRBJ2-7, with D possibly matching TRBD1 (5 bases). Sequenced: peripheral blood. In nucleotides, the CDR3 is TGTGCCAGCAGCTTAGGAGGTCAGGGAACCTACGAGCAGTACTTC. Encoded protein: CASSLGGQGTYEQYF.